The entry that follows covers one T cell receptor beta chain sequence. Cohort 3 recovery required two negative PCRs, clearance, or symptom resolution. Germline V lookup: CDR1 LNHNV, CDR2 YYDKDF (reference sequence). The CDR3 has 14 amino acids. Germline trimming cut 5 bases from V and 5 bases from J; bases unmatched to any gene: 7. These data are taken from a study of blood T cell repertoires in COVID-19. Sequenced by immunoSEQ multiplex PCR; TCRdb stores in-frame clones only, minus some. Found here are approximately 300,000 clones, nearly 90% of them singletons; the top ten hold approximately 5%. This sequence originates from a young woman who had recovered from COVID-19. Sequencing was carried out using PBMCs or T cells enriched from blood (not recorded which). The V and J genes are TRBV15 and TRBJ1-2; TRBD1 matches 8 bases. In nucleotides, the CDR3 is TGTGCCACCAGCTCGCGACAGGGGCCATATGGCTACACCTTC. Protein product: CATSSRQGPYGYTF.